This TCR beta chain comes out of a study of shared clonotypes between healthy human individuals. Healthy and HIV-negative, the adult donors had no recent acute infections or vaccinations. Germline V gene lookup returns CDR1 SNHLY and CDR2 FYNNEI. The CDR3 extends over 14 amino acids. Trimming pared 7 bases from V and 8 bases from J, leaving 15 bases between. The test was conducted at deep level. Here immunoSEQ multiplex PCR was the method, and the copy in TCRdb shows in-frame clones only, minus some. The sample comprises 2,100,000 or so clones, 90% to 96% of which are singletons, and around 0.13% rests with the top ten.

The sequence came from a man in his late teens or twenties in good health. The chain joins TRBV2 to TRBJ1-6; D possibly corresponds to TRBD1 (5 bases). Sequencing was done on a sample of naive CD4+ T cells sorted from blood. Subset here: CD45RA+ positively selected. The DNA for the CDR3 is TGTGCCAGCAAATACACAGGAACGGATTCACCCCTCCACTTT. This encodes CASKYTGTDSPLHF.